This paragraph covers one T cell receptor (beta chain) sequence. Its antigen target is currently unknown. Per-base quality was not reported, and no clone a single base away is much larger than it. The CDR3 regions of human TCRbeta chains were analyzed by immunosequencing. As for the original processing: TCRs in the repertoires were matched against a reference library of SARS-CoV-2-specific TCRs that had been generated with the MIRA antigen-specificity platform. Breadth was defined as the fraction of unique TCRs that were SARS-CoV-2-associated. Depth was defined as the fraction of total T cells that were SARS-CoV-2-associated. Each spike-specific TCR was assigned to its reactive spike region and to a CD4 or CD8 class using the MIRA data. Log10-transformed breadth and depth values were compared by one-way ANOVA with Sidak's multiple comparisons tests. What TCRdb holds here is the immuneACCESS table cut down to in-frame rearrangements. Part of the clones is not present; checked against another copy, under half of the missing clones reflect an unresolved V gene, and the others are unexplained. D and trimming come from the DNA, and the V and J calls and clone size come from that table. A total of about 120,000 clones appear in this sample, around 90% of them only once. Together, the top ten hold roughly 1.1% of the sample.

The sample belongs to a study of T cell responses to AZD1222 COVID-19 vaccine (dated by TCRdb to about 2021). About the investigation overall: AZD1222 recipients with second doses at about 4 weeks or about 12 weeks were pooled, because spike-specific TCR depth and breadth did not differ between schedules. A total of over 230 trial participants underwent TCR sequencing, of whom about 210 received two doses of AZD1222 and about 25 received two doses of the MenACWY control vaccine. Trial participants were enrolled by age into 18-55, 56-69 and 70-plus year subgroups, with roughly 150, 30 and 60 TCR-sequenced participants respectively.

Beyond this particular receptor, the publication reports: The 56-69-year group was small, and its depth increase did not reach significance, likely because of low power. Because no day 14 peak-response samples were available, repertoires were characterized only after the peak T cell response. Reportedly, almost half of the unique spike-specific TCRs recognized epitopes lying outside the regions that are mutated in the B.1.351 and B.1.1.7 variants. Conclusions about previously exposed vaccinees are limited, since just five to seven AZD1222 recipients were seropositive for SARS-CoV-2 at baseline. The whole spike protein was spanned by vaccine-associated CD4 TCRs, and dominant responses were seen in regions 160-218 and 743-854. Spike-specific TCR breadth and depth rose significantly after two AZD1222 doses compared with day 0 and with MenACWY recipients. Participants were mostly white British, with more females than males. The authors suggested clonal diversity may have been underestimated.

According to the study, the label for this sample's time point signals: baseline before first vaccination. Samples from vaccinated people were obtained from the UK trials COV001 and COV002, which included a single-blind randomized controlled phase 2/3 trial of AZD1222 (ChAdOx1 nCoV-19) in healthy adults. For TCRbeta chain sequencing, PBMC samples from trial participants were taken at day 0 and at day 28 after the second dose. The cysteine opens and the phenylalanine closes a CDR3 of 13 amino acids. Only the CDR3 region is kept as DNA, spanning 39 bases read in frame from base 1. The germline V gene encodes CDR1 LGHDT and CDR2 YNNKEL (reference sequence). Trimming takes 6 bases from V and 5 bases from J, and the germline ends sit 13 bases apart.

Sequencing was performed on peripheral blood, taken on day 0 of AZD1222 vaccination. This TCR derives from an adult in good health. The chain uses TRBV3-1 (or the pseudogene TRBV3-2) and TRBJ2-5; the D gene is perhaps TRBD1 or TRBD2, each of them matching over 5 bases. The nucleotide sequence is TGTGCCAGCAGGAGGGAAGGGACCGAGACCCAGTACTTC. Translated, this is CASRREGTETQYF.